This T cell receptor (beta chain) was captured in a study of blood T cell repertoires in COVID-19. At the level of the study: Spain, Italy and the United States supplied samples that represented acute and convalescent COVID-19. PBMCs, B-cell-depleted T cells, or T cells provided the cDNA or gDNA that made up the material.

Original processing notes: Reference gene primer amplification yielded estimated nucleated cell counts. Assay used: immunoSEQ multiplex PCR; TCRdb lists only in-frame clones, some missing. Clone size and the V and J calls come from that table; the DNA yielded D and trimming. This table has a few hundred thousand clones, less than 90% appearing once. Germline values: CDR1 LGHNA, CDR2 YNFKEQ. Trimming cost V 1 base and J 3 bases; bases outside gene matches: 8. The CDR3 is 18 residues long. The genes are TRBV4-2 and TRBJ2-6; 8 positions match TRBD2. Input material: peripheral blood. The TCR sequence derives from a woman in her forties or fifties with acute or convalescent COVID-19. The DNA for the CDR3 is TGTGCCAGCAGCCAAGTCGGCGGGGGGCCGGATGGGGCCAACGTCCTGACTTTC. This codes for CASSQVGGGPDGANVLTF.